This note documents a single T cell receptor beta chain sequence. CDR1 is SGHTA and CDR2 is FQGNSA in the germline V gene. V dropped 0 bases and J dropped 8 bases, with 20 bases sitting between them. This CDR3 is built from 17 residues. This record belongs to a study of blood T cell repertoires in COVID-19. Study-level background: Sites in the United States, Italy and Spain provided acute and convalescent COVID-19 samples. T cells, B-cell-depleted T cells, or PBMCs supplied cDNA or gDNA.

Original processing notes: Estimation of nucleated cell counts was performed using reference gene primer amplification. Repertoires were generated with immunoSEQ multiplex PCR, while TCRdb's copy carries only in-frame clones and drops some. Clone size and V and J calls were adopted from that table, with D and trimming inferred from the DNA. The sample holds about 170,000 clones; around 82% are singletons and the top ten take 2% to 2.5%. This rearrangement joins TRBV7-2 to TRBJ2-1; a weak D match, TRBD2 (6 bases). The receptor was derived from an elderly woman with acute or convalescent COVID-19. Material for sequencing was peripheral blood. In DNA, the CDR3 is TGTGCCAGCAGCTTAGCAGCGGGTTCTCTCCCGGGCCATGAGCAGTTCTTC. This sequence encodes CASSLAAGSLPGHEQFF.